The sequence of this TCR beta chain was determined in a study of blood T cell repertoires in COVID-19. Study-level information: COVID-19 samples from acute and convalescent phases originated in the United States, Italy and Spain.

V was clipped by 3 bases and J by 2 bases, with 17 bases between them. CDR3 size: 17 residues. Germline loops: CDR1 MGHRA, CDR2 YSYEKL. Original handling: Nucleated cell number was recorded as an estimate derived from reference gene primer amplification. Produced via immunoSEQ multiplex PCR; TCRdb's table is partial and in-frame only. D and trimming come from the DNA, and the V and J calls and clone size come from that table. The repertoire consists of 150,000 to 200,000 clones, with 88% occurring once and the leading ten covering under 30%. The rearrangement uses TRBV4-1 and TRBJ2-1; TRBD2 is a possible D gene (6 bases). The receptor was isolated from a man in his 60s with acute or convalescent COVID-19. What was sequenced was peripheral blood. The CDR3 sequence: CASSQSLGTAAYNEQFF. DNA for the CDR3: TGCGCCAGCAGCCAGTCCCTCGGGACTGCAGCCTACAATGAGCAGTTCTTC.